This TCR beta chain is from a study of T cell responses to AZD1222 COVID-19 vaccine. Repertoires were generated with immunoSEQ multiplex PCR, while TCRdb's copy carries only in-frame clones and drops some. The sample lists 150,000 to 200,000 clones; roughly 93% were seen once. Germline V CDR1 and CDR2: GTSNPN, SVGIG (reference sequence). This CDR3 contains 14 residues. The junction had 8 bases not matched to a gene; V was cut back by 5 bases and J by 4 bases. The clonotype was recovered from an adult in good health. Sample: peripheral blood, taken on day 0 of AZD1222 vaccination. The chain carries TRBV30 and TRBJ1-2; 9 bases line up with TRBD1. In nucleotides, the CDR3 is TGTGCCTGGCTACTGGGACAGGGAGGCTATGGCTACACCTTC. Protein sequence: CAWLLGQGGYGYTF.